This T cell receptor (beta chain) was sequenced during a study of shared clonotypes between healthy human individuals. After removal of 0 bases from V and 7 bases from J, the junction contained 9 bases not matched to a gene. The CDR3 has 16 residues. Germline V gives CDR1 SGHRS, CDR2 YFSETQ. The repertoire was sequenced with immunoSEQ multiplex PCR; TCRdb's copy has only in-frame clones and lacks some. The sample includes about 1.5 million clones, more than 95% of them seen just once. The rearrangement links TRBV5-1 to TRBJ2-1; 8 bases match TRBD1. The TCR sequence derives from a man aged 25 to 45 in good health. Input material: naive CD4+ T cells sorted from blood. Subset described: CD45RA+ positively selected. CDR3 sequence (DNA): TGCGCCAGCAGCTTGGCCTGGGACAGGTACGATAATGAGCAGTTCTTC. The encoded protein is CASSLAWDRYDNEQFF.